This record covers a single T cell receptor (beta chain). The antigen remains unidentified. V shed 6 bases and J shed 0 bases, with 12 bases lying between them. Germline-derived CDR1 and CDR2 are SQVTM and ANQGSEA. This CDR3 region has 14 residues. This record belongs to a study of cytomegalovirus exposure and HLA in healthy donors. Overall study results and limits: Trimming of TCR beta V- and J-genes showed a link, identified in a later analysis, to a missense DCLRE1C variant.

60 Vbeta and 13 Jbeta primers were used in PCR. Libraries were prepared by immunoSEQ multiplex PCR; TCRdb keeps only in-frame clonotypes and omits some of them. The sample has around 180,000 clones, roughly 86% seen once. The receptor comes from a woman between 18 and 29 years old in good health and CMV-seronegative. The genes are TRBV29-1 and TRBJ1-3; D perhaps matches TRBD1 (6 bases). Material: PBMCs. CDR3 coding DNA: TGCAGCGTGGGAACAGGGTACTCTGGAAACACCATATATTTT. Translation gives CSVGTGYSGNTIYF. Variable domain in full (rest from reference TRBV29-1 and TRBJ1-3): SAVISQKPSRDICQRGTSLTIQCQVDSQVTMMFWYRQQPGQSLTLIATANQGSEATYESGFVIDKFPISRPNLTFSTLTVSNMSPEDSSIYLCSVGTGYSGNTIYFGEGSWLTVV.